This T cell receptor beta chain emerged from a study of long-term antiretroviral therapy in people with HIV. Per the germline V gene, CDR1 is MNHEY and CDR2 is SMNVEV (reference sequence). Trimming took 8 bases from V and 0 from J; bases not matched to a gene: 4. This CDR3 is 14 amino acids long. Sequencing used immunoSEQ v3.0 at survey level. The data were produced by immunoSEQ multiplex PCR, yet TCRdb's version contains in-frame clones alone and is incomplete. This table holds 25,000 to 30,000 clones, roughly 89% found once. The source of this sequence is a man aged 18 to 35 with HIV. V usage is TRBV27 and J usage is TRBJ1-3; TRBD1 agrees at 7 bases. The sample in question was unsorted PBMCs, obtained 0.4 years after starting antiretroviral therapy. In DNA, the CDR3 is TGTGCCAGCCGACAGGGCCACTCTGGAAACACCATATATTTT. Translation: CASRQGHSGNTIYF.